The T cell receptor beta chain described here comes from a study of radiation and T cells in renal cell carcinoma. Study summary: Nephrectomy followed 15 Gy stereotactic body radiation by 4 weeks.

CDR1 is SGHNT and CDR2 is YYREEE in the germline V gene (reference sequence). The CDR3 has 15 residues. Method: immunoSEQ multiplex PCR; TCRdb's copy keeps in-frame clones and lacks some. The sample has under 65,000 clones, around 72% seen once. Time point: baseline pretreatment blood. The treatment here: 15 Gy SBRT to primary tumor, nephrectomy 4 weeks later. Radiation-treated patients gave blood at baseline, week 2 and week 4. Note on this clone: One end of the junction fails to match germline, which may point to a read error.

The TCR sequence derives from a man aged 60 to 75 with renal cell carcinoma. The chain employs TRBV5-4 and TRBJ2-3; 8 bases map to TRBD1. The specimen was blood, collected from a patient whose treatment included radiotherapy and nephrectomy. The CDR3 sequence: CASRLDRDHTDTQYF. The CDR3 DNA reads TGTGCCAGCAGATTGGACAGGGACCACACAGATACGCAGTATTTT. Based on the CDR3 plus reference TRBV5-4 and TRBJ2-3, the full variable domain is ETGVTQSPTHLIKTRGQQVTLRCSSQSGHNTVSWYQQALGQGPQFIFQYYREEENGRGNFPPRFSGLQFPNYSSELNVNALELDDSALYLCASRLDRDHTDTQYFGPGTRLTVL.